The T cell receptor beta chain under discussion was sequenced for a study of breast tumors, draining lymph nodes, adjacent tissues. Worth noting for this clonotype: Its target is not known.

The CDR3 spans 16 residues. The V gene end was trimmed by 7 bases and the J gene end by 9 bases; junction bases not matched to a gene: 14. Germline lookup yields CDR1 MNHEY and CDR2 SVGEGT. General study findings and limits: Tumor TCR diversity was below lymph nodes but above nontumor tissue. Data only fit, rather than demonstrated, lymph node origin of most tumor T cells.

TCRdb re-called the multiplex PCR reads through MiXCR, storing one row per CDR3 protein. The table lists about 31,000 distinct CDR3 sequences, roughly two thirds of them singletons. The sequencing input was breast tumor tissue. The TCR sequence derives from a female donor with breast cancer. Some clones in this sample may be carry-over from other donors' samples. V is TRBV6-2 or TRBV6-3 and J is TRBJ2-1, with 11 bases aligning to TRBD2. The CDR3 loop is CASNPGSGGAGGEQFF. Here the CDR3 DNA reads TGTGCCAGCAATCCGGGTAGCGGGGGGGCAGGGGGTGAGCAGTTCTTC.